This T cell receptor (beta chain) was found in a study of blood T cells in healthy people across ages. A J-beta primer mix and a sample-barcoded 5' primer were used in a second PCR of about 7 to 12 cycles. One entry per CDR3 protein results from TCRdb running MiXCR on the 5' RACE reads. The sample includes roughly 800,000 distinct CDR3 sequences, 58% seen only once; the top ten take 20% to 25%. General observations from the study: Older individuals had lower TCR beta diversity per million T cells (the decline was roughly linear).

Concerning this clonotype: Antigen: not known.

This CDR3 contains 12 residues. V was clipped by 6 bases and J by 13 bases; unmatched bases: 9. Germline V gene data show CDR1 as DFQATT and CDR2 as SNEGSKA (reference sequence). V gene TRBV20-1 combines with J gene TRBJ1-6; 7 positions match TRBD1. The TCR comes from a young man in good health. Input material: blood. In nucleotides, the CDR3 is TGCAGTGCACAATTCCCGGGACAGCCCCTCCACTTT. Translated: CSAQFPGQPLHF.